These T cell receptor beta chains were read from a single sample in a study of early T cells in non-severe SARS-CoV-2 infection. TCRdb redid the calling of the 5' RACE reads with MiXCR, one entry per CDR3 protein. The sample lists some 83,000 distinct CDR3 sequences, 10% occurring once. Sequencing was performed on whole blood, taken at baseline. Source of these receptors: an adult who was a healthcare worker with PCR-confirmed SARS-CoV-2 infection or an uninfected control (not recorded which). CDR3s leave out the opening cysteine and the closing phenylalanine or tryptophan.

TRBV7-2	ASSGGLAGRTDEQF
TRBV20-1	SARKADGKYEQY
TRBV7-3	ARDSEPQH
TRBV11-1	ASSAQTTSNEQF
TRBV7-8	ASSLKGHEQY
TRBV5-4	ASSFGQGQSSRTQY
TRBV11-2	ASSLVDSNNEQF
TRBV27	ASTPGLAGFTGELF
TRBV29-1	SVLAGGNTGELF
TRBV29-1	SGRGGRAEAF
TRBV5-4	ASSQQGSGRADTQY
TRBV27	ASGRQFDEQF
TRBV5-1	ASSLRASLSGPTTYEQY
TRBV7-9	ASPGRGRGNEQF
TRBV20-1	SASDGTYEQY
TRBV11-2	ASSTRGATSGNTIY
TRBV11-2	ASSLVSLAGGANIQY
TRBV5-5	ASSGYVTDYEQY
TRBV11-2	ASSLGPVGSQF
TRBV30	AWRPTVPTLPHQF
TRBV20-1	SARHRLAGPTGELF
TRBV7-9	ASSFASGYEQF
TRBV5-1	ASSPRTYQETQY
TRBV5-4	ASSPTPDQPQH
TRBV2	ASSEQFYSNQPQH